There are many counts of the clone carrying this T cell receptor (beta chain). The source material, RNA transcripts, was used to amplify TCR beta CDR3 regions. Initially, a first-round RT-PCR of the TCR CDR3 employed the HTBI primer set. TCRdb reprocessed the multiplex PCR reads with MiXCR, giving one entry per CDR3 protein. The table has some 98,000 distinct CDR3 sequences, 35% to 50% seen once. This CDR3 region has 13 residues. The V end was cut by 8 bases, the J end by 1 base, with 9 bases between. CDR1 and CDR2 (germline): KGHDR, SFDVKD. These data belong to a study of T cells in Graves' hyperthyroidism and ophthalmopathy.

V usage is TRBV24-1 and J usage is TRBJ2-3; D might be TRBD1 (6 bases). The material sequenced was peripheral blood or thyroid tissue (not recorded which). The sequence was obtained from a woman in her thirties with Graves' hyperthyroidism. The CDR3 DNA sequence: TGTGCCACCATGGACAGAGGCACAGATACGCAGTATTTT. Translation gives CATMDRGTDTQYF.